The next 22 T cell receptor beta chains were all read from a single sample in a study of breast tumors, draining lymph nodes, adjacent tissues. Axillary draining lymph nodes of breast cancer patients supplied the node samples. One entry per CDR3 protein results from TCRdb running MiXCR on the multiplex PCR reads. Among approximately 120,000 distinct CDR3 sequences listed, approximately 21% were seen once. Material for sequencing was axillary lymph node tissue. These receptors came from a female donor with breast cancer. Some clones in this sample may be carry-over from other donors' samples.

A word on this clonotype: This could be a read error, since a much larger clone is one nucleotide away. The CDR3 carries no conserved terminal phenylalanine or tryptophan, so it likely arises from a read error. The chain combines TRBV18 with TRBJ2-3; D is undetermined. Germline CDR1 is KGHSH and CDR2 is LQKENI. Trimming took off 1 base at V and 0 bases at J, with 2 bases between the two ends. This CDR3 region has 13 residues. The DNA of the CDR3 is TGTGCCAGCTCACCACAGAGCACAGATACGCAGTATCTT. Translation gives CASSPQSTDTQYL.

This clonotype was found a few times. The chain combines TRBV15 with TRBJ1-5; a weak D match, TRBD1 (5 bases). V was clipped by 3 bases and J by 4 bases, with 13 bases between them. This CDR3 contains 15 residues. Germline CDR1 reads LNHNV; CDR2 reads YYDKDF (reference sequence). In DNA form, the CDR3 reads TGTGCCACCAGCAGTGATAGTGGGGGGAATCAGCCCCAGCATTTT. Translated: CATSSDSGGNQPQHF.

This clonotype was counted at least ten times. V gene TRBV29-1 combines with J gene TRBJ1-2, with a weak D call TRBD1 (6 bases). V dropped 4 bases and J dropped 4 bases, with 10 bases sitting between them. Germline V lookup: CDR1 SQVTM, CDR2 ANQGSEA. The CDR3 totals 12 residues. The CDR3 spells CSVGTVRYGYTF. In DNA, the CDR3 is TGCAGCGTTGGGACAGTCCGCTATGGCTACACCTTC.

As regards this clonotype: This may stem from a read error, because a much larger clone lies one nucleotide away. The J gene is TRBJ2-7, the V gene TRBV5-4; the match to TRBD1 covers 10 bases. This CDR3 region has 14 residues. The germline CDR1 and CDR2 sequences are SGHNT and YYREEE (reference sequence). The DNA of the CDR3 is TGTGCCAGCAGCTTGGAGGGGACAGGGGACGAGCAGCACTTC. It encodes CASSLEGTGDEQHF.

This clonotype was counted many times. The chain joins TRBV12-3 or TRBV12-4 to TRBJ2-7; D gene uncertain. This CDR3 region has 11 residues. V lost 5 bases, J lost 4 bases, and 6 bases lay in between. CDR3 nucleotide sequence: TGTGCCAGCAGTGGCGTGTACGAGCAGTACTTC. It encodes CASSGVYEQYF.

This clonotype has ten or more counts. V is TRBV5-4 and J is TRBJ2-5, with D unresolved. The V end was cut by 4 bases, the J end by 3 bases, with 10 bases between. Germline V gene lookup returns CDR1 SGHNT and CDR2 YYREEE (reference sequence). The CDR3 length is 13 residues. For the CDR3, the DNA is TGTGCCAGCAGCACGGTATCAGAAGAGACCCAGTACTTC. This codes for CASSTVSEETQYF.

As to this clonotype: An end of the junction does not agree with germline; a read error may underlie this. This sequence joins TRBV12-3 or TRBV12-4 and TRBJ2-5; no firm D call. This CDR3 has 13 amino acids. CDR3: CASSLVVQEAQYF. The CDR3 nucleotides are TGTGCCAGCAGTTTAGTTGTCCAAGAGGCCCAGTACTTC.

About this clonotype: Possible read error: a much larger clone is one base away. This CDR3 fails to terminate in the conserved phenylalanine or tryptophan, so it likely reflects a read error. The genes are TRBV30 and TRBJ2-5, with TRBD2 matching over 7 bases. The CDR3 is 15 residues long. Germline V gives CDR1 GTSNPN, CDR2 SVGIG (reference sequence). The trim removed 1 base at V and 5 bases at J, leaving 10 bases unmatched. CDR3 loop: CAWSGGGGSTETQYS. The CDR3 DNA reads TGTGCCTGGAGTGGAGGTGGCGGGAGCACTGAGACCCAGTACTCC.

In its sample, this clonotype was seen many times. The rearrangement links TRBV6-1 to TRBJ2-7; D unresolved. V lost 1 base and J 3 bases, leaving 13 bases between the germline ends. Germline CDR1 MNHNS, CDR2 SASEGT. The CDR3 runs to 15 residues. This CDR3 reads CASSEVGASYYEQYF. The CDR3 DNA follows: TGTGCCAGCAGTGAAGTGGGCGCGTCTTACTACGAGCAGTACTTC.

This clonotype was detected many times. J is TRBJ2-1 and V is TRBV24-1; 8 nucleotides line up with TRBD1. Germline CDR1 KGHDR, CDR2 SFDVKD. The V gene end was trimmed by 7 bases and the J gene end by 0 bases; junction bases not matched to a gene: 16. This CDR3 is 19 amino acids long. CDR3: CATSPIGRTGPFSYNEQFF. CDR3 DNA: TGTGCCACCAGCCCTATAGGTCGGACAGGGCCATTCTCCTACAATGAGCAGTTCTTC.

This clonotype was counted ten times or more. CDR3 bases: TGTGCCAGCAGCCCATCGGGACTAGCGGGCTCTGGTGAGCAGTTCTTC. Its protein is CASSPSGLAGSGEQFF. The chain uses TRBV7-9 and TRBJ2-1; 12 bases match TRBD2. V dropped 5 bases and J dropped 9; count of bases not matched to a gene: 11. Germline lookup yields CDR1 SEHNR and CDR2 FQNEAQ (reference sequence). This CDR3 is built from 16 residues.

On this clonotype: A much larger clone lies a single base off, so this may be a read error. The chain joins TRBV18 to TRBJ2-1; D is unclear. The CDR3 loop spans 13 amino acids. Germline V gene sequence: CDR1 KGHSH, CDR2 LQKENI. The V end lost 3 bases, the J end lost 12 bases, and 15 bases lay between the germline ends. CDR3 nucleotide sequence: TGTGCCAGCTCACCTCCTCCCGGCCATGGGCAGTTCTTC. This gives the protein CASSPPPGHGQFF.

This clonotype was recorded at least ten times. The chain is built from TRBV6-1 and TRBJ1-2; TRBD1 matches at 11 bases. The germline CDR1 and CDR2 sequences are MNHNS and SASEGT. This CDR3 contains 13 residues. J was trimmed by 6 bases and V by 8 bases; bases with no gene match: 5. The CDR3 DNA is TGTGCCAGCGTGGACAGGGGGCGAAATGGCTACACCTTC. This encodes CASVDRGRNGYTF.

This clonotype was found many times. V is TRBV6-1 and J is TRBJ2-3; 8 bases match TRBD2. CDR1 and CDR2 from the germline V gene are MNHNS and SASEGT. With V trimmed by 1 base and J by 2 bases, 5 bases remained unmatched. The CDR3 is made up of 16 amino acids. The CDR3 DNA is TGTGCCAGCAGTGAAGTCAGAGCGGGAGACACAGATACGCAGTATTTT. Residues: CASSEVRAGDTDTQYF.

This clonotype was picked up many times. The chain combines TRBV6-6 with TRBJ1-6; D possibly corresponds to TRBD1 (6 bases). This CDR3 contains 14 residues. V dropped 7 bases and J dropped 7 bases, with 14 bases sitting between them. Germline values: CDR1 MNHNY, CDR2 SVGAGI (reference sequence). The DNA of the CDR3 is TGTGCCAGCAATCTACAGGGCCCAAATTCACCCCTCCACTTT. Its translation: CASNLQGPNSPLHF.

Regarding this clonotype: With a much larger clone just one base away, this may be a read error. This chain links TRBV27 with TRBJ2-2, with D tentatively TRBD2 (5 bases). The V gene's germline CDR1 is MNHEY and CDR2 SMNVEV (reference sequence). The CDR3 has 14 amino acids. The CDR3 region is CASSLWRNTGEPFF. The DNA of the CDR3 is TGTGCCAGCAGTTTATGGCGGAACACCGGGGAGCCGTTTTTT.

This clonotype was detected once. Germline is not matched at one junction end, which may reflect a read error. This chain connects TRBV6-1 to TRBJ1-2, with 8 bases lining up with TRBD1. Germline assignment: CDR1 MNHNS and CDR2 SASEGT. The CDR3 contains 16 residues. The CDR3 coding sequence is TGCACCAGCAGTGACAGGGGCTCGAGGGGAGACTATGGCTACACCTTC. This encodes CTSSDRGSRGDYGYTF.

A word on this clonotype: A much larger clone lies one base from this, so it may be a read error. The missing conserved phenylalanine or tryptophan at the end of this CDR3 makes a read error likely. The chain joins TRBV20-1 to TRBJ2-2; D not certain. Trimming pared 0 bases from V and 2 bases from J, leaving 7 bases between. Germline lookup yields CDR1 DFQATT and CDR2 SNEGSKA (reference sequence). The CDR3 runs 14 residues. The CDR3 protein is CSARDRKNTGELFS. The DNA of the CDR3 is TGCAGTGCTAGAGACAGGAAAAACACCGGGGAGCTGTTTTCT.

Written as DNA, the CDR3 is TGTGCCAGCAGTGAATGGGGGGGGAAGGCAGATACGCAGTATTTT. Its translation: CASSEWGGKADTQYF. The chain carries TRBV6-1 and TRBJ2-3, with TRBD2 matching 7 bases. The germline gives CDR1 MNHNS, CDR2 SASEGT. CDR3 length: 15 residues. V trimming: 2 bases; J trimming: 4 bases; junction bases outside the gene matches: 6.

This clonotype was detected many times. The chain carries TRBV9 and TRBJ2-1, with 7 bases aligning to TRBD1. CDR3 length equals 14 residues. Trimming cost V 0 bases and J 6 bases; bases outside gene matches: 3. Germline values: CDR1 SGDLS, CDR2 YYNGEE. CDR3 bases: TGTGCCAGCAGCGTAGGGACAGGAGGCAATGAGCAGTTCTTC. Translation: CASSVGTGGNEQFF.

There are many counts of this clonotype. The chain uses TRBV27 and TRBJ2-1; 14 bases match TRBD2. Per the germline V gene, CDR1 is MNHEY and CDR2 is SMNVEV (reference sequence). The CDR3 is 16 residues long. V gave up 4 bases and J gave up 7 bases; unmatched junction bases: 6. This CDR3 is CASSWGLAGVGNEQFF. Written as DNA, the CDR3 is TGTGCCAGCAGTTGGGGACTAGCGGGAGTAGGTAATGAGCAGTTCTTC.

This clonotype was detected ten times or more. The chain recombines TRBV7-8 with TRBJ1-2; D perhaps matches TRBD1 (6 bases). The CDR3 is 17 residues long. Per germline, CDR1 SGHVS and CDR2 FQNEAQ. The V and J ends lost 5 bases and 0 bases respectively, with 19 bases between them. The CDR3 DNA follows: TGTGCCAGCAGCCCCTTCCCCGGGACATTCACTAACTATGGCTACACCTTC. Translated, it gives CASSPFPGTFTNYGYTF.